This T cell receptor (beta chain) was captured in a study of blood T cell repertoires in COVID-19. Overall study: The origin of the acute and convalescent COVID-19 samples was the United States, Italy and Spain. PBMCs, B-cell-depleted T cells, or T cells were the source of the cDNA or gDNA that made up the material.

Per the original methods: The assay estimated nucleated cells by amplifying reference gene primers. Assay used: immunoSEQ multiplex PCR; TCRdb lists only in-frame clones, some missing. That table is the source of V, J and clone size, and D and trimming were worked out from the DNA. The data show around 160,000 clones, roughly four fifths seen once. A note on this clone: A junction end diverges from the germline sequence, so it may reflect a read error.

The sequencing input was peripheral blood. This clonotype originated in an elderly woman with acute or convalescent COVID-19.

CDR3 sequence: CASSLRGRLDEQYF. CDR3 in DNA: TGTGCTAGCAGCTTAAGGGGGCGACTAGACGAGCAGTACTTC. This chain links TRBV7-7 with TRBJ2-7, with D perhaps TRBD1 (7 bases). Per the germline V gene, CDR1 is SSHAT and CDR2 is FNYEAQ (reference sequence). This CDR3 region has 14 residues.